What follows is one T cell receptor beta chain and its context. What it recognizes is unknown. This record comes from a study of shared clonotypes between healthy human individuals. Trimming shortened V by 1 base and J by 0 bases, and 12 bases separated the two germline ends. This CDR3 spans 17 amino acids. Germline CDR1 and CDR2: MDHEN and SYDVKM. Overall study findings and caveats: When compared with the clonotypes that were shared by all four sorted-subset donors, the non-shared clonotypes turned out to have lower generation probabilities.

This was a deep-level run. The table came from immunoSEQ multiplex PCR; TCRdb's copy has only in-frame clones and leaves some out. The sample has approximately 2.3 million clones, 80% to 95% seen once; the top ten hold about 0.37%. The sample comprised naive CD4+ T cells from PBMCs. The subset denotes: CD45RA+ positively selected. The clonotype originates from a man younger than 35 in good health. Some clones in this sample may be carry-over from other donors' samples. The chain joins TRBV28 to TRBJ1-4, with D unresolved. CDR3 amino acids: CASSLSPFRPTNEKLFF. The CDR3 nucleotides are TGTGCCAGCAGTTTATCCCCCTTCAGGCCAACTAATGAAAAACTGTTTTTT.